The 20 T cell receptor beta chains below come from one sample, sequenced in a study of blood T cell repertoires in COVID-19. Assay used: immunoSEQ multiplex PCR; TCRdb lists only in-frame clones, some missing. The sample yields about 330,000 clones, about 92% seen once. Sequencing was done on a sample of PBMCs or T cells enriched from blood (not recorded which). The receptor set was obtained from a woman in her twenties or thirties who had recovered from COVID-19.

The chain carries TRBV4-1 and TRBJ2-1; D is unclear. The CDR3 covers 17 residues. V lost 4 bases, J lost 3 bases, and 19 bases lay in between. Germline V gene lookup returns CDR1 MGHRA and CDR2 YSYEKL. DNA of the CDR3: TGCGCCAGCAGCCCTGTCCTCAGAGGAATATTCTACAATGAGCAGTTCTTC. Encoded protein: CASSPVLRGIFYNEQFF.

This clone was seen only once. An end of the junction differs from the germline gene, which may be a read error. CDR3 residues: CASSGGFPLF. For the CDR3, the DNA is TGTGCCAGCAGCGGAGGGTTCCCGCTCTTC. The rearrangement uses TRBV12-3 or TRBV12-4 and TRBJ2-1; D is perhaps TRBD2 (6 bases). The length of the CDR3 is 10 residues.

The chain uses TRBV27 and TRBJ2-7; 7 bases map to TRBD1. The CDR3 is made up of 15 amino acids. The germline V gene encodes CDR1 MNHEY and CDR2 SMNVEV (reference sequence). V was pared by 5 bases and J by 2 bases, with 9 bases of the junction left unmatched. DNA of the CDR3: TGTGCCAGCAGTCCGCTGACAGGGAGCACCTACGAGCAGTACTTC. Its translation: CASSPLTGSTYEQYF.

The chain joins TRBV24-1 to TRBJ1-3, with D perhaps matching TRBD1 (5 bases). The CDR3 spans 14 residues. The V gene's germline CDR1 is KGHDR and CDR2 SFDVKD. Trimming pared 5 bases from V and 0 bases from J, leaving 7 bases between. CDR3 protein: CATSATGSGNTIYF. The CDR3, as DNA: TGTGCCACCAGTGCAACAGGCTCTGGAAACACCATATATTTT.

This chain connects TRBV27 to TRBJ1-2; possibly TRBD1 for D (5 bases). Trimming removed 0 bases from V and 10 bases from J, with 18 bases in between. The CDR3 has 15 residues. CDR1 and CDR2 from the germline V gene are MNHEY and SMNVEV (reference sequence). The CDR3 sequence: CASSLSRLRGWYYTF. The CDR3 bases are TGTGCCAGCAGTTTATCCCGCCTGCGGGGGTGGTACTACACCTTC.

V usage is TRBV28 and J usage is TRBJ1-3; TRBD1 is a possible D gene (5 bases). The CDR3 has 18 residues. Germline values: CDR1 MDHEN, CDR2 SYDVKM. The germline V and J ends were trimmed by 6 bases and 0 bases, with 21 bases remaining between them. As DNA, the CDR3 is TGTGCCAGCAGCTCTCTTTACGGGGGACCACGCTCTGGAAACACCATATATTTT. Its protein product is CASSSLYGGPRSGNTIYF.

The CDR3 spells CASSLFTGGLNEQFF. CDR3 sequence (DNA): TGTGCCAGCAGCTTGTTTACAGGGGGCTTGAATGAGCAGTTCTTC. V usage is TRBV5-8 and J usage is TRBJ2-1, with 9 bases aligning to TRBD1. Germline trimming cut 1 base from V and 7 bases from J; bases unmatched to any gene: 6. CDR1 is SGHTS and CDR2 is YDEGEE in the germline V gene. The CDR3 consists of 15 residues.

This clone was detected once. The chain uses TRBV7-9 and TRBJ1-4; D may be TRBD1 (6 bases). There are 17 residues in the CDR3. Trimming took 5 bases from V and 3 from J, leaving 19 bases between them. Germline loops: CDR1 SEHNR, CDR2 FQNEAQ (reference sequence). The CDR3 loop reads CASSPGQGNVANEKLFF. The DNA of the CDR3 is TGTGCCAGCAGCCCAGGGCAGGGGAACGTGGCTAATGAAAAACTGTTTTTT.

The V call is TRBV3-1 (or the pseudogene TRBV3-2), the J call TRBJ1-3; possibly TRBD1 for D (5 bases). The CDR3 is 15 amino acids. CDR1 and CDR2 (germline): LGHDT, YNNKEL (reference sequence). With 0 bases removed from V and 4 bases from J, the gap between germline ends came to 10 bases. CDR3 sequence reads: CASSQDGGGGNTIYF. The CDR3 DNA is TGTGCCAGCAGCCAAGATGGCGGGGGGGGAAACACCATATATTTT.

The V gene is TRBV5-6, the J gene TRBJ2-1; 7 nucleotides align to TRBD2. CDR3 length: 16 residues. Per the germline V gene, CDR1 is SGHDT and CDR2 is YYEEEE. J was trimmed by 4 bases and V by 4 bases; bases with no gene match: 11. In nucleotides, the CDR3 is TGTGCCAGCAGCCGCGGGGGTCCTCACTCATACAATGAGCAGTTCTTC. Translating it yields CASSRGGPHSYNEQFF.

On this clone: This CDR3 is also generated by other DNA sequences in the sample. CDR3 nucleotides: TGTGCCAGCAGCCCAGGGACTAGCGGGAAAGAGACCCAGTACTTC. Its translation: CASSPGTSGKETQYF. The chain employs TRBV7-2 and TRBJ2-5, with 13 positions matching TRBD2. Germline V gene lookup returns CDR1 SGHTA and CDR2 FQGNSA. The CDR3 totals 15 residues. Trimming cost V 5 bases and J 3 bases; bases outside gene matches: 3. Full variable domain (remainder filled in from reference TRBV7-2 and TRBJ2-5): GAGVSQSPSNKVTEKGKDVELRCDPISGHTALYWYRQSLGQGLEFLIYFQGNSAPDKSGLPSDRFSAERTGGSVSTLTIQRTQQEDSAVYLCASSPGTSGKETQYFGPGTRLLVL.

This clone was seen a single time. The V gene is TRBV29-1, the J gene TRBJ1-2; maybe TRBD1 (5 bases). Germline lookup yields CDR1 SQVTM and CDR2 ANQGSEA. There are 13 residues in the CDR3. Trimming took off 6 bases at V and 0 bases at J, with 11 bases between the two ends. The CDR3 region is CSVSRVSNYGYTF. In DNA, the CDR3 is TGCAGCGTCAGCAGGGTCTCTAACTATGGCTACACCTTC.

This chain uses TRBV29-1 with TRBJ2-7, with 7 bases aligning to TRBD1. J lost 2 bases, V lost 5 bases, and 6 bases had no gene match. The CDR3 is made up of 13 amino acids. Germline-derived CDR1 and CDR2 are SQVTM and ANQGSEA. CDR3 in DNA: TGCAGCGTTAAGACAGGGTTGACCTACGAGCAGTACTTC. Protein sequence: CSVKTGLTYEQYF.

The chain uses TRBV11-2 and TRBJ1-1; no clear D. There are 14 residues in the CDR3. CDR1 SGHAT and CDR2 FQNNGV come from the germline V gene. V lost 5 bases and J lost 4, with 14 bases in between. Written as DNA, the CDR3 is TGTGCCAGCAGCGAGATTTTCAAGAGCACTGAAGCTTTCTTT. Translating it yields CASSEIFKSTEAFF.

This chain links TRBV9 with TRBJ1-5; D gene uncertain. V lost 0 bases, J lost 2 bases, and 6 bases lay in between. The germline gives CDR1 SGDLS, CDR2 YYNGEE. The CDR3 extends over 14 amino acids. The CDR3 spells CASSVAEGNQPQHF. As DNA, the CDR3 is TGTGCCAGCAGCGTAGCAGAAGGCAATCAGCCCCAGCATTTT.

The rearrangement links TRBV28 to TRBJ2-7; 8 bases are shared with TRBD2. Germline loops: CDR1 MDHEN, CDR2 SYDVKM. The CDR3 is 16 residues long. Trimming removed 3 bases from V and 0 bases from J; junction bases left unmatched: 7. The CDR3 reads CASSFLGLEFSYEQYF. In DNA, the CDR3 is TGTGCCAGCAGTTTTCTGGGACTAGAATTCTCCTACGAGCAGTACTTC.

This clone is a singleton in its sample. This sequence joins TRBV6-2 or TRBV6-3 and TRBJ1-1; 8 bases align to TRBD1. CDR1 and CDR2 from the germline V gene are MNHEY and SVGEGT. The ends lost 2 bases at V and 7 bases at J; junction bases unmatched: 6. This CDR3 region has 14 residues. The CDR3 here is CASSYGDRKGEAFF. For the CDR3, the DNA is TGTGCCAGCAGTTACGGGGACAGGAAAGGTGAAGCTTTCTTT.

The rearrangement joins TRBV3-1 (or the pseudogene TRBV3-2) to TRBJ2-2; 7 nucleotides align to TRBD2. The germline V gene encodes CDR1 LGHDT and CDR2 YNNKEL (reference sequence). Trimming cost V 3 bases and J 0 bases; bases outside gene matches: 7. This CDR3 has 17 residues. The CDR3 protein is CASSHTGTTANTGELFF. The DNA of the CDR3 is TGTGCCAGCAGCCATACCGGGACTACCGCGAACACCGGGGAGCTGTTTTTT.

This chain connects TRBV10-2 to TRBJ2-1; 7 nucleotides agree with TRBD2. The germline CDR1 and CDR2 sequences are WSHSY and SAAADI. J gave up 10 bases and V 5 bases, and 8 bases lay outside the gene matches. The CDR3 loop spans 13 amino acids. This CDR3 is CASSQTSLVEQFF. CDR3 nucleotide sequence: TGCGCCAGCAGTCAGACTAGCTTGGTGGAGCAGTTCTTC.

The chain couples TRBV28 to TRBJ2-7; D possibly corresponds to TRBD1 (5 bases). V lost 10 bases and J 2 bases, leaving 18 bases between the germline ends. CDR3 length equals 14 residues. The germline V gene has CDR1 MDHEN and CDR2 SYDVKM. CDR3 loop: CAILGAGGTYEQYF. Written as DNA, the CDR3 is TGTGCCATCCTTGGGGCAGGTGGGACCTACGAGCAGTACTTC.